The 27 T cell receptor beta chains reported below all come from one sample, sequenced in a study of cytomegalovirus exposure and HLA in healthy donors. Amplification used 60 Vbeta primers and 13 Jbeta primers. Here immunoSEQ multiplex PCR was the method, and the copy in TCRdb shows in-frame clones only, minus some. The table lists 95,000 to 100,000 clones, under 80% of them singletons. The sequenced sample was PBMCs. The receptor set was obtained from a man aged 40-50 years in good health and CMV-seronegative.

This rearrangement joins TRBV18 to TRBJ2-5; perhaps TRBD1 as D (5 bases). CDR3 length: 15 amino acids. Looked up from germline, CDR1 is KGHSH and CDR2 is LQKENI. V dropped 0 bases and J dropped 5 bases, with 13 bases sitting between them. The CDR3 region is CASSPPARAGETQYF. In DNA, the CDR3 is TGTGCCAGCTCACCACCCGCCAGGGCCGGCGAGACCCAGTACTTC.

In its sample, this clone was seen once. The CDR3 loop is CASSSRTGVHGYTF. The CDR3 region has the DNA TGTGCCAGCAGTTCAAGGACAGGGGTCCATGGCTACACCTTC. This rearrangement joins TRBV28 to TRBJ1-2, with 9 bases fitting TRBD1. From germline, CDR1 is MDHEN and CDR2 SYDVKM. The CDR3 has 14 residues. V gave up 4 bases and J gave up 6 bases; unmatched junction bases: 6.

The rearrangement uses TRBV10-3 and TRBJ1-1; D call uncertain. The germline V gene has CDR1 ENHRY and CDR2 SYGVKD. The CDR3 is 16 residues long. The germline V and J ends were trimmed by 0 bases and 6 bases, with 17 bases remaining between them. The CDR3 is CAISESEAGGIPEAFF. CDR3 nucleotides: TGTGCCATCAGTGAGTCGGAAGCAGGAGGTATACCTGAAGCTTTCTTT.

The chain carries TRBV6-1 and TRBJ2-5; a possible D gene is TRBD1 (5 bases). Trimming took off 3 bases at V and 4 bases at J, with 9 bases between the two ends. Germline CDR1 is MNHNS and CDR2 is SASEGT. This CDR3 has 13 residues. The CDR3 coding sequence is TGTGCCAGCAGTGAGATTAGGGGAGAGACCCAGTACTTC. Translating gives CASSEIRGETQYF.

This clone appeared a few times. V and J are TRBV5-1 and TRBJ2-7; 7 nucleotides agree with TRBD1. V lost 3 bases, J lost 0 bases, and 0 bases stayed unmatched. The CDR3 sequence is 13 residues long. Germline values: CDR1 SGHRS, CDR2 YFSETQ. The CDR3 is CASSWDSSYEQYF. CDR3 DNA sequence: TGCGCCAGCAGCTGGGACAGCTCCTACGAGCAGTACTTC.

CDR3 nucleotides: TGTGCCAGTACGCGAGACAGGGGGCGGAAAGACACTGAAGCTTTCTTT. Protein: CASTRDRGRKDTEAFF. J is TRBJ1-1 and V is TRBV19; TRBD1 matches 10 bases. The V gene end was trimmed by 7 bases and the J gene end by 3 bases; junction bases not matched to a gene: 11. The CDR3 totals 16 residues. Germline CDR1 reads LNHDA; CDR2 reads SQIVND (reference sequence).

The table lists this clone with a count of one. CDR3 loop: CATATGGGEKLFF. CDR3 coding DNA: TGTGCCACGGCGACAGGGGGCGGGGAAAAACTGTTTTTT. This chain links TRBV15 with TRBJ1-4; 10 nucleotides match TRBD1. In germline, CDR1 is LNHNV, CDR2 YYDKDF (reference sequence). The V segment lost 9 bases and the J segment 8 bases; nucleotides outside the gene matches: 6. The CDR3 consists of 13 residues.

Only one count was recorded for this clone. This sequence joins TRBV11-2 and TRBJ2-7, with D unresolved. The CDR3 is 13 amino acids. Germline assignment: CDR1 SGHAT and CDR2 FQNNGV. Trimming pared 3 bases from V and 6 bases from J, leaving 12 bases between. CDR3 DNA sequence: TGTGCCAGCAGCTTCAATAGCCTTCGCGAGCAGTACTTC. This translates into CASSFNSLREQYF.

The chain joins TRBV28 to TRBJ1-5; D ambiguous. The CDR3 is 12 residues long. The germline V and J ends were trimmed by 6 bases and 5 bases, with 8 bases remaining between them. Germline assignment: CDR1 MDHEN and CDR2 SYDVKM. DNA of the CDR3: TGTGCCAGCAGGACCACAGATCAGCCCCAGCATTTT. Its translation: CASRTTDQPQHF.

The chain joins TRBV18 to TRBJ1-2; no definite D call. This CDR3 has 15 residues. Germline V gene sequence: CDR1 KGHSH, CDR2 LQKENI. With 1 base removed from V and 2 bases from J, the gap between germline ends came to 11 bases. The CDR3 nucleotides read TGTGCCAGCTCACCACTCCCCACAAACAACTATGGCTACACCTTC. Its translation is CASSPLPTNNYGYTF.

The CDR3 DNA reads TGTGCCAGCTCACCAACTAGCGGCGGAGGAGAGACCCAGTACTTC. Its translation is CASSPTSGGGETQYF. The chain links TRBV18 to TRBJ2-5, with 8 bases identical to TRBD2. Trimming took 2 bases from V and 4 from J; bases not matched to a gene: 6. The CDR3 extends over 15 amino acids. Germline values: CDR1 KGHSH, CDR2 LQKENI.

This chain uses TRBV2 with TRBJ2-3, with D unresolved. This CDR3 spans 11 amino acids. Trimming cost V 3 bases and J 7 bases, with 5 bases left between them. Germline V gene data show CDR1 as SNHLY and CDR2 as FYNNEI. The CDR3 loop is CASSDQNTQYF. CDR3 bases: TGTGCCAGCAGTGACCAGAATACGCAGTATTTT. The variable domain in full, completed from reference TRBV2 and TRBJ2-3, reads EPEVTQTPSHQVTQMGQEVILRCVPISNHLYFYWYRQILGQKVEFLVSFYNNEISEKSEIFDDQFSVERPDGSNFTLKIRSTKLEDSAMYFCASSDQNTQYFGPGTRLTVL.

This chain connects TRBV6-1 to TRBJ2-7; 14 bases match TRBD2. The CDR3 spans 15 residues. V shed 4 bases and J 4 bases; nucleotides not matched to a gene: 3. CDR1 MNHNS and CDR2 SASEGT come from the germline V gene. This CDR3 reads CASSAGTSGGYEQYV. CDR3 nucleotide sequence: TGTGCCAGCAGTGCGGGGACTAGCGGGGGTTACGAGCAGTACGTC.

The CDR3 spells CASTTGLHTDTQYF. DNA for the CDR3: TGTGCCAGCACGACGGGACTACACACAGATACGCAGTATTTT. The rearrangement links TRBV7-9 to TRBJ2-3; the match to TRBD2 covers 7 bases. Germline CDR1 SEHNR, CDR2 FQNEAQ (reference sequence). The CDR3 has 14 residues. Unmatched junction bases numbered 6, after V lost 7 bases and J lost 2 bases. Full variable domain (rest looked up from reference TRBV7-9 and TRBJ2-3): DTGVSQNPRHKITKRGQNVTFRCDPISEHNRLYWYRQTLGQGPEFLTYFQNEAQLEKSRLLSDRFSAERPKGSFSTLEIQRTEQGDSAMYLCASTTGLHTDTQYFGPGTRLTVL.

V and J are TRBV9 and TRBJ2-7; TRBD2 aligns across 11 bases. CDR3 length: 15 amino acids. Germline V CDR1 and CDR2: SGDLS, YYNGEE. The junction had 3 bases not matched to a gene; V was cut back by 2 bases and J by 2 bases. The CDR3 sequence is CASSVTSGGTYEQYF. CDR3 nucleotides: TGTGCCAGCAGCGTTACTAGCGGGGGAACCTACGAGCAGTACTTC. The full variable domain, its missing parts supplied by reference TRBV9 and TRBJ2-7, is DSGVTQTPKHLITATGQRVTLRCSPRSGDLSVYWYQQSLDQGLQFLIQYYNGEERAKGNILERFSAQQFPDLHSELNLSSLELGDSALYFCASSVTSGGTYEQYFGPGTRLTVT.

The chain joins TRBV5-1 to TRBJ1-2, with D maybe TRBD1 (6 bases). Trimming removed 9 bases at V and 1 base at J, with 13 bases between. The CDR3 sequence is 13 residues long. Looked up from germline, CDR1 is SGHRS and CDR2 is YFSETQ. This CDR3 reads CATKLDSNYGYTF. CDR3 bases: TGCGCCACCAAACTGGACAGTAACTATGGCTACACCTTC.

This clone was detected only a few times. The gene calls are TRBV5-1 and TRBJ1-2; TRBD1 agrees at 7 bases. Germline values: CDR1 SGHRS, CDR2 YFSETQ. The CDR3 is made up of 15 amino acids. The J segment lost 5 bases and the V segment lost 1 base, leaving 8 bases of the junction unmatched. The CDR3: CASSLREGGAYGYTF. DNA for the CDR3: TGCGCCAGCAGCTTGAGAGAAGGGGGCGCGTATGGCTACACCTTC.

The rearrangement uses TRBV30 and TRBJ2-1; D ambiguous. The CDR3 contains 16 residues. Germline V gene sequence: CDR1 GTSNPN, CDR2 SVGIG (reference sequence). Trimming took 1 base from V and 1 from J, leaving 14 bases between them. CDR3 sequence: CAWSERSAPSYNEQFF. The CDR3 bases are TGTGCCTGGAGTGAGCGCAGCGCCCCATCCTACAATGAGCAGTTCTTC.

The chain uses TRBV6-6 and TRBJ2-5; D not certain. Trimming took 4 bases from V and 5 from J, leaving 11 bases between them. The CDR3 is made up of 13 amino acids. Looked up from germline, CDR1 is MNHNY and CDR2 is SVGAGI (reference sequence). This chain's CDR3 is CASSSHPGETQYF. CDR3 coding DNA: TGTGCCAGCAGTTCCCACCCCGGGGAGACCCAGTACTTC.

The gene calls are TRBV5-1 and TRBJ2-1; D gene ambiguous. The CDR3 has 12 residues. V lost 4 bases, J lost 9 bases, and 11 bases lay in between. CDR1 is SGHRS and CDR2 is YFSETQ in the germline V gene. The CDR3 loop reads CASSPGEGEQFF. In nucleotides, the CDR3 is TGCGCCAGCAGCCCCGGAGAAGGTGAGCAGTTCTTC.

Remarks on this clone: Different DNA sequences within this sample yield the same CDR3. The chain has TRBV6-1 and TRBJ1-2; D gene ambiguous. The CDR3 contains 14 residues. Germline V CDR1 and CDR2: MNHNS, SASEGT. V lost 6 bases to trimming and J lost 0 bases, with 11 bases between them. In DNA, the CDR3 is TGTGCCAGCAGCGCCACCGGGGCTAACTATGGCTACACCTTC. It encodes CASSATGANYGYTF.

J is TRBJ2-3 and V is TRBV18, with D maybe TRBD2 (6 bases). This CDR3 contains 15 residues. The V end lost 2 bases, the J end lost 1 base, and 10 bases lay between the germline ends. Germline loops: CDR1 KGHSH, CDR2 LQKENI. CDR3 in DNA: TGTGCCAGCTCACCAGCGGGGCGGGGCACAGATACGCAGTATTTT. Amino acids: CASSPAGRGTDTQYF.

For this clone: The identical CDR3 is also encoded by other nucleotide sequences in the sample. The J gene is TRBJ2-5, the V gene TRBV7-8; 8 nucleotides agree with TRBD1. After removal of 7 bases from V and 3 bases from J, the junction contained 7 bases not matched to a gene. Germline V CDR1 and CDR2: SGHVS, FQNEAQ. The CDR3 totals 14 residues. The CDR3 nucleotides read TGTGCCAGCACCGCGGGACAGGAAAAAGAGACCCAGTACTTC. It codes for CASTAGQEKETQYF. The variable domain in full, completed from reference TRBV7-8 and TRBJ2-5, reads GAGVSQSPRYKVAKRGQDVALRCDPISGHVSLFWYQQALGQGPEFLTYFQNEAQLDKSGLPSDRFFAERPEGSVSTLKIQRTQQEDSAVYLCASTAGQEKETQYFGPGTRLLVL.

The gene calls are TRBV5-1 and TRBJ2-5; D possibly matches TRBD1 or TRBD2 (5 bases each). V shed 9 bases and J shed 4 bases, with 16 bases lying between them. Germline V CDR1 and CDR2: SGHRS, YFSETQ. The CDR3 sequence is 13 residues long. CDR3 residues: CATREILAETQYF. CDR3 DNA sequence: TGCGCCACCAGGGAGATTTTGGCAGAGACCCAGTACTTC.

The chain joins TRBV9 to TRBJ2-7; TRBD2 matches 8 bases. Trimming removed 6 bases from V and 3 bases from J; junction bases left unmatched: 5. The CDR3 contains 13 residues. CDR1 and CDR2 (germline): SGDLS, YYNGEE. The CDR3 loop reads CASTRGGVYEQYV. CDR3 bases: TGTGCCAGCACACGGGGGGGCGTCTACGAGCAGTACGTC.

CDR3 region: CASSDPLALSTDTQYF. CDR3 DNA sequence: TGTGCCAGCAGTGATCCTCTAGCGCTGAGCACAGATACGCAGTATTTT. This chain links TRBV2 with TRBJ2-3, with a possible D match to TRBD2 (6 bases). V lost 3 bases to trimming and J lost 0 bases, with 13 bases between them. The CDR3 loop spans 16 amino acids. The germline V gene has CDR1 SNHLY and CDR2 FYNNEI.

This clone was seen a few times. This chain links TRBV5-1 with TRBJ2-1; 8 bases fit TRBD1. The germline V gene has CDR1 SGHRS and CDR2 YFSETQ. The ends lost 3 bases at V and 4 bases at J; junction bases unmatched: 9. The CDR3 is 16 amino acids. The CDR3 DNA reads TGCGCCAGCAGCTGGGGACAGGCACAGAGGTACAATGAGCAGTTCTTC. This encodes CASSWGQAQRYNEQFF.